This note documents a single TCR beta chain sequence. This specimen belongs to a study of shared clonotypes between healthy human individuals. V lost 6 bases to trimming and J lost 7 bases, with 13 bases between them. This CDR3 spans 12 amino acids. The germline gives CDR1 MNHNS, CDR2 SASEGT. Original processing methods: Sequence data from immunoSEQ were junction-only and lacked quality scores; consequently, filtering differed. Assay: immunoSEQ multiplex PCR; the TCRdb copy retains only in-frame clones and omits some. The V and J calls and clone size come from that table; D and trimming were worked out from the DNA. The table has over a million clones, around three quarters seen once.

This TCR derives from a man between 18 and 29 years old in good health. Some clones in this sample may be carry-over from other donors' samples. The V gene is TRBV6-1, the J gene TRBJ2-7, with D perhaps TRBD2 (6 bases). The sample was memory CD4+ T cells from PBMCs. Subset defined: CD45RA-negative fraction. CDR3 protein: CASRDYTGEQYF. The CDR3 DNA sequence: TGTGCCAGCAGGGACTATACGGGGGAGCAGTACTTC.